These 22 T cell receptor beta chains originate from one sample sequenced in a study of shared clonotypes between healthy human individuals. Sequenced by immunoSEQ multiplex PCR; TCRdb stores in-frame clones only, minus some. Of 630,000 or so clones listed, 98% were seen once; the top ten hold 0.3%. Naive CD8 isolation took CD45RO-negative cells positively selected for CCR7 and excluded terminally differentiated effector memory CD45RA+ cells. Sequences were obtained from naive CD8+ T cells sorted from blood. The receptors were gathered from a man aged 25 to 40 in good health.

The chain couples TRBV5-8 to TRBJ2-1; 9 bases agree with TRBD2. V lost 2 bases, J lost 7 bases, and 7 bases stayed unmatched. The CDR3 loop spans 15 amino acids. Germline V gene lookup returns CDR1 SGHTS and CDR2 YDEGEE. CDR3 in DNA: TGTGCCAGCAGCTTCATAGCGGGAGCGAGAAATGAGCAGTTCTTC. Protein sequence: CASSFIAGARNEQFF. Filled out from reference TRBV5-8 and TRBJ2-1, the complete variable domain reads EAGVTQSPTHLIKTRGQQATLRCSPISGHTSVYWYQQALGLGLQFLLWYDEGEERNRGNFPPRFSGRQFPNYSSELNVNALELEDSALYLCASSFIAGARNEQFFGPGTRLTVL.

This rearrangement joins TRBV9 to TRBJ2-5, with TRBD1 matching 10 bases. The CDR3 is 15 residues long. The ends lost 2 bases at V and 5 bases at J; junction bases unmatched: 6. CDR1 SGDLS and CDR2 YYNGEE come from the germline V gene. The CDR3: CASSVGDRGRETQYF. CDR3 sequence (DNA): TGTGCCAGCAGCGTTGGAGACAGGGGGCGGGAGACCCAGTACTTC.

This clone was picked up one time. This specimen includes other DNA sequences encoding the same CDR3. The CDR3 is CASSPGGNTEAFF. The CDR3 coding sequence is TGTGCCAGCTCACCAGGGGGGAACACTGAAGCTTTCTTT. The chain employs TRBV18 and TRBJ1-1; perhaps TRBD1 as D (5 bases). CDR3 length equals 13 residues. CDR1 KGHSH and CDR2 LQKENI come from the germline V gene. V lost 2 bases and J 1 base, leaving 5 bases between the germline ends.

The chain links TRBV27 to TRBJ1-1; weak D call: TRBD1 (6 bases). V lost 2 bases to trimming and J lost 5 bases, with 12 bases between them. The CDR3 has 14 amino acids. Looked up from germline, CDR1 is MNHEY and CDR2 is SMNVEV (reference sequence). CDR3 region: CASSLGGGITEAFF. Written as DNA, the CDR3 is TGTGCCAGCAGTTTAGGAGGGGGTATAACTGAAGCTTTCTTT.

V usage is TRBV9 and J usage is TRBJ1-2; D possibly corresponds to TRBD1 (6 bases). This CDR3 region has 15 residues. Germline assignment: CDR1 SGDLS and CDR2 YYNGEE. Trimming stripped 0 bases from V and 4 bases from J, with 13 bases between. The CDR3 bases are TGTGCCAGCAGCGTAGCTCCGGGGGCAGCCTATGGCTACACCTTC. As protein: CASSVAPGAAYGYTF.

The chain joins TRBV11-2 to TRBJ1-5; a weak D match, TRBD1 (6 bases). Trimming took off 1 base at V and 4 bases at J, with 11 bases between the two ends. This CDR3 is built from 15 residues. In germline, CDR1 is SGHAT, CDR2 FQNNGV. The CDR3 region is CASSLGQVGNQPQHF. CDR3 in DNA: TGTGCCAGCAGCTTAGGACAGGTTGGGAATCAGCCCCAGCATTTT.

CDR3 sequence reads: CASSTPANYGYTF. The CDR3 DNA is TGTGCCAGCAGCACCCCCGCTAACTATGGCTACACCTTC. This chain uses TRBV28 with TRBJ1-2; D is ambiguous. V lost 6 bases, J lost 0 bases, and 8 bases lay in between. Per the germline V gene, CDR1 is MDHEN and CDR2 is SYDVKM. This CDR3 has 13 residues.

CDR3 in amino acids: CAGTSRGYEQYF. DNA for the CDR3: TGTGCCGGGACGTCCAGGGGCTACGAGCAGTACTTC. The chain carries TRBV30 and TRBJ2-7, with D perhaps matching TRBD1 (6 bases). The CDR3 contains 12 residues. V shed 8 bases and J shed 3 bases, with 14 bases lying between them. Germline lookup yields CDR1 GTSNPN and CDR2 SVGIG (reference sequence).

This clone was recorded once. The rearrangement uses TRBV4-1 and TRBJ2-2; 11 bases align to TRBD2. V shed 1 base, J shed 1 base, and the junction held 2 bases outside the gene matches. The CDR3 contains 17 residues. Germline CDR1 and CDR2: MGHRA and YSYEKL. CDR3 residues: CASSQVGLAENTGELFF. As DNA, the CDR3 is TGCGCCAGCAGCCAAGTGGGACTAGCGGAGAACACCGGGGAGCTGTTTTTT.

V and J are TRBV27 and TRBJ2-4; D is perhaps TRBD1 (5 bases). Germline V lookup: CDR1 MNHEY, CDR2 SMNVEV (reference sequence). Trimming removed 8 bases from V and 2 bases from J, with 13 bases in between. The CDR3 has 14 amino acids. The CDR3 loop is CASAFSGTKNIQYF. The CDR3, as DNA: TGTGCCAGCGCTTTCTCAGGGACCAAAAACATTCAGTACTTC.

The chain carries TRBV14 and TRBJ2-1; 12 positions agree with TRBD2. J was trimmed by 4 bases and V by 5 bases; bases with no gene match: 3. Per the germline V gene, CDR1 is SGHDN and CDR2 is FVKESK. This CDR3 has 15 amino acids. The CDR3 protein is CASSGTSGPYNEQFF. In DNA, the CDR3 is TGTGCCAGCAGCGGGACTAGCGGGCCTTACAATGAGCAGTTCTTC.

In DNA, the CDR3 is TGCAGCGTAGTGGACAGCAAGAGCTCCTACAATGAGCAGTTCTTC. The encoded protein is CSVVDSKSSYNEQFF. This chain uses TRBV29-1 with TRBJ2-1; a weak D match, TRBD1 (6 bases). Germline assignment: CDR1 SQVTM and CDR2 ANQGSEA. This CDR3 region has 15 residues. V lost 6 bases and J 0 bases, leaving 15 bases between the germline ends.

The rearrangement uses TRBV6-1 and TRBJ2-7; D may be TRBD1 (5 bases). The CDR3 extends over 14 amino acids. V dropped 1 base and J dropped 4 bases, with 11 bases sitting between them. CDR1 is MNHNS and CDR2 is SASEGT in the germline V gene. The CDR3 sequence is CASSEVDTDYEQYF. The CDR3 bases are TGTGCCAGCAGTGAAGTGGACACGGATTACGAGCAGTACTTC.

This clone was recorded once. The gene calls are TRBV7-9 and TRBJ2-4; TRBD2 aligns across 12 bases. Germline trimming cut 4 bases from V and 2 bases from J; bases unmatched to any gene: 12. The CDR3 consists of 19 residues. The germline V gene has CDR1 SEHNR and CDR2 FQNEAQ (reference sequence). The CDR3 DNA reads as TGTGCCAGCAGCTCATCCCCGACTAGCGGGAGTAAGACCAAAAACATTCAGTACTTC. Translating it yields CASSSSPTSGSKTKNIQYF.

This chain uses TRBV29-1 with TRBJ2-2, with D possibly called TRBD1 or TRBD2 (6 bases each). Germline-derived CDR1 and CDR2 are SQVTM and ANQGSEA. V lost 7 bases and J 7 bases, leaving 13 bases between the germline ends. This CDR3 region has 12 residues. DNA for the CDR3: TGCAGCGGCCGGGGGCAGGACGGGGAGCTGTTTTTT. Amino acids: CSGRGQDGELFF.

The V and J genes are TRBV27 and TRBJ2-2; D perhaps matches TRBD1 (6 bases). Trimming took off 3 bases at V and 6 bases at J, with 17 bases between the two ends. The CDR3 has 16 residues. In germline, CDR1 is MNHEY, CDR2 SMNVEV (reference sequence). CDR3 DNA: TGTGCCAGCAGTTTTCTGGCAGGGGATAGGGCCGGGGAGCTGTTTTTT. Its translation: CASSFLAGDRAGELFF.

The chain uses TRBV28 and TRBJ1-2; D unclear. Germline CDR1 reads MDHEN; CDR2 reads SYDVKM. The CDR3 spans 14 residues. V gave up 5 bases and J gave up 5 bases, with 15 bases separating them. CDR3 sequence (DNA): TGTGCCAGCAGTCTCCCGGGAATTCAGTATGGCTACACCTTC. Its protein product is CASSLPGIQYGYTF.

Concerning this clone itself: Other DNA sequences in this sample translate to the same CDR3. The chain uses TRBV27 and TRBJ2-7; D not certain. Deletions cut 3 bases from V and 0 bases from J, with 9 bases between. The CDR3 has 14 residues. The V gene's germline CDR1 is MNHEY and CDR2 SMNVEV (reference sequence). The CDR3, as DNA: TGTGCCAGCAGTTTCGGCAGGAGCTCCTACGAGCAGTACTTC. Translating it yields CASSFGRSSYEQYF.

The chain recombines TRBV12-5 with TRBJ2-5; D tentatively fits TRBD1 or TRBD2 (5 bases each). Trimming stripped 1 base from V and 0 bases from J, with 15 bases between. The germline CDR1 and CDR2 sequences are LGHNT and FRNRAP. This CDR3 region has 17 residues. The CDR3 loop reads CASGLELDGGNQETQYF. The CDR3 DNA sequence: TGTGCTAGTGGTTTGGAACTTGATGGGGGAAACCAAGAGACCCAGTACTTC.

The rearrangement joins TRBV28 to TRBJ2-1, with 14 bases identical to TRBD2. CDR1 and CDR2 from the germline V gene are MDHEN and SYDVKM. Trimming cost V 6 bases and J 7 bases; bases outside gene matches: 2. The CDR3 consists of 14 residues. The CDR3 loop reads CASRGTSGRNEQFF. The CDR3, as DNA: TGTGCCAGCAGGGGGACTAGCGGGAGAAATGAGCAGTTCTTC.

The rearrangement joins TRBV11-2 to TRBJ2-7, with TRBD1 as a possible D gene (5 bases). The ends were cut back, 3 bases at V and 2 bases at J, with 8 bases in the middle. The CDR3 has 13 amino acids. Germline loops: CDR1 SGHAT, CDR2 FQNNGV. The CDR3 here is CASSFDSAYEQYF. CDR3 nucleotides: TGTGCCAGCAGCTTTGACAGCGCCTACGAGCAGTACTTC.

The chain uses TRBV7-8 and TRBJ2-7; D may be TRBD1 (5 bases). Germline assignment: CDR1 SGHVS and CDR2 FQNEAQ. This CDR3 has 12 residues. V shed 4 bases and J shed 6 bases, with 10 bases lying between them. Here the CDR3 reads CASSSGHGEQYF. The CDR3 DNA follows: TGTGCCAGCAGCTCCGGACATGGCGAGCAGTACTTC.